The 21 T cell receptor beta chains below come from one sample, sequenced in a study of T-cell reconstitution after alpha-beta-depleted transplantation in children. Using unique molecular identifiers, the investigators prepared the TCRbeta library. MiXCR, run by TCRdb on the PCR reads, gives a single entry per CDR3 protein. The sample carries some 500,000 distinct CDR3 sequences, around 16% recorded once. Here the sequenced sample was PBMCs from the stem cell graft donor, taken from the stem cell graft. The receptors were sampled from a human donor who donated a stem cell graft to a child with acute lymphoblastic leukemia.

The CDR3 spells CASSLGLQTEAFF. Here the CDR3 DNA reads TGTGCCAGCAGCTTAGGGTTGCAGACTGAAGCTTTCTTT. The rearrangement joins TRBV11-2 to TRBJ1-1, with D unresolved. This CDR3 comprises 13 residues. Germline V gene lookup returns CDR1 SGHAT and CDR2 FQNNGV. V gave up 1 base and J gave up 5 bases, with 8 bases separating them.

This clonotype was seen ten or more times. The chain uses TRBV7-8 and TRBJ2-7; 11 nucleotides match TRBD1. Germline V CDR1 and CDR2: SGHVS, FQNEAQ. V gave up 5 bases and J gave up 2 bases; unmatched junction bases: 2. The CDR3 length is 14 residues. The CDR3 loop is CASSTGQGAYEQYF. The CDR3 nucleotides read TGTGCCAGCAGCACGGGACAGGGGGCCTACGAGCAGTACTTC.

Here the CDR3 reads CASSYDRDTEAFF. As DNA, the CDR3 is TGTGCCAGTAGTTACGATAGGGACACTGAAGCTTTCTTT. The chain joins TRBV19 to TRBJ1-1; no clear D gene. The germline V and J ends were trimmed by 5 bases and 3 bases, with 10 bases remaining between them. The CDR3 contains 13 residues. The germline gives CDR1 LNHDA, CDR2 SQIVND (reference sequence).

The genes are TRBV20-1 and TRBJ1-2, with TRBD1 matching over 7 bases. The germline V gene has CDR1 DFQATT and CDR2 SNEGSKA (reference sequence). The CDR3 has 15 residues. The J segment lost 8 bases and the V segment lost 0 bases, leaving 12 bases of the junction unmatched. The CDR3 sequence is CSARDPGQRTNGYTF. In DNA form, the CDR3 reads TGCAGTGCTAGAGATCCGGGACAGAGAACCAACGGCTACACCTTC.

This clonotype occurred a few times. This chain joins TRBV9 and TRBJ2-1; D may be TRBD2 (6 bases). Trimming stripped 1 base from V and 7 bases from J, with 18 bases between. This CDR3 region has 16 residues. CDR1 SGDLS and CDR2 YYNGEE come from the germline V gene. The CDR3 coding sequence is TGTGCCAGCAGCGTAACCGGACTTTGGGCGGGAAATGAGCAGTTCTTC. Its translation: CASSVTGLWAGNEQFF.

This clonotype appeared a few times. This chain connects TRBV10-1 to TRBJ2-1; 11 nucleotides align to TRBD2. The trim removed 4 bases at V and 9 bases at J, leaving 5 bases unmatched. The germline gives CDR1 WNHNN, CDR2 SYGVQD (reference sequence). The CDR3 length is 14 residues. This CDR3 is CASSVAGGPGEQFF. Written as DNA, the CDR3 is TGCGCCAGCAGTGTAGCGGGAGGGCCGGGTGAGCAGTTCTTC.

The chain recombines TRBV2 with TRBJ2-7; unclear D gene. V was clipped by 3 bases and J by 6 bases, with 9 bases between them. CDR3 length equals 12 residues. The germline gives CDR1 SNHLY, CDR2 FYNNEI. DNA of the CDR3: TGTGCCAGCAGTGACCGGGTTTTCGAGCAGTACTTC. This encodes CASSDRVFEQYF.

Only a few counts were recorded for this clonotype. This rearrangement joins TRBV2 to TRBJ2-7; 8 bases map to TRBD1. J was trimmed by 0 bases and V by 7 bases; bases with no gene match: 8. The CDR3 runs 15 residues. The germline gives CDR1 SNHLY, CDR2 FYNNEI. The CDR3 region has the DNA TGTGCCAGCAATCCCCAGGACAGGGTCTCCTACGAGCAGTACTTC. Its protein is CASNPQDRVSYEQYF.

The table lists this clonotype with a few counts. V usage is TRBV12-3 or TRBV12-4 and J usage is TRBJ1-2, with a tentative D call TRBD1 (5 bases). V gave up 3 bases and J gave up 4 bases, with 15 bases separating them. The CDR3 is made up of 15 amino acids. The CDR3 here is CASSLGQSSPYGYTF. CDR3 nucleotides: TGTGCCAGCAGTTTGGGGCAGTCAAGCCCCTATGGCTACACCTTC.

This chain uses TRBV20-1 with TRBJ2-5; the D gene is possibly TRBD2 (5 bases). The CDR3 sequence is 12 residues long. V lost 5 bases and J 5 bases, leaving 12 bases between the germline ends. Germline V gene data show CDR1 as DFQATT and CDR2 as SNEGSKA (reference sequence). Written as DNA, the CDR3 is TGCAGTGCTCAAGACACGGGGGAGACCCAGTACTTC. Translated, it gives CSAQDTGETQYF.

This clonotype turned up a few times. The chain combines TRBV7-9 with TRBJ2-3, with 10 bases identical to TRBD2. Germline V gene data show CDR1 as SEHNR and CDR2 as FQNEAQ (reference sequence). CDR3 length equals 15 residues. J gave up 5 bases and V 5 bases, and 7 bases lay outside the gene matches. CDR3: CASSRQREGGDTQYF. CDR3 DNA sequence: TGTGCCAGCAGCCGTCAGCGGGAGGGAGGAGATACGCAGTATTTT. Using reference TRBV7-9 and TRBJ2-3 for the parts outside the CDR3, the full variable domain is DTGVSQNPRHKITKRGQNVTFRCDPISEHNRLYWYRQTLGQGPEFLTYFQNEAQLEKSRLLSDRFSAERPKGSFSTLEIQRTEQGDSAMYLCASSRQREGGDTQYFGPGTRLTVL.

The chain carries TRBV5-5 and TRBJ2-1; D uncertain. Trimming took off 0 bases at V and 0 bases at J, with 13 bases between the two ends. The CDR3 has 17 residues. Germline values: CDR1 SGHKS, CDR2 YYEKEE (reference sequence). For the CDR3, the DNA is TGTGCCAGCAGCTTGGGCCGTCACGGCGGCTCCTACAATGAGCAGTTCTTC. It encodes CASSLGRHGGSYNEQFF.

This chain connects TRBV5-1 to TRBJ1-6, with D tentatively TRBD1 (5 bases). Looked up from germline, CDR1 is SGHRS and CDR2 is YFSETQ. Trimming left V 4 bases short and J 6 bases short, with 14 bases between. The CDR3 loop spans 15 amino acids. Here the CDR3 reads CASSLVRDPNSPLHF. As DNA, the CDR3 is TGCGCCAGCAGCCTCGTCCGGGACCCTAATTCACCCCTCCACTTT.

This clonotype was observed a few times. The gene calls are TRBV5-1 and TRBJ2-3, with 7 bases matching TRBD1. This CDR3 is built from 15 residues. V lost 5 bases to trimming and J lost 1 base; unmatched junction nucleotides: 7. Germline-derived CDR1 and CDR2 are SGHRS and YFSETQ. CDR3 nucleotides: TGCGCCAGCAGGCGAACAGGGGTCCGCACAGATACGCAGTATTTT. Its protein product is CASRRTGVRTDTQYF.

The gene calls are TRBV3-1 and TRBJ1-2; tentative D call: TRBD1 (6 bases). The V gene lost 6 bases and the J gene lost 10 bases, with 15 bases spanning the gap. The CDR3 spans 12 residues. The germline V gene encodes CDR1 LGHDT and CDR2 YNNKEL (reference sequence). The chain's CDR3 is CASSSGQSYYTF. The CDR3 coding sequence is TGTGCCAGCAGTTCCGGACAGTCTTACTACACCTTC.

J is TRBJ1-2 and V is TRBV28, with 7 bases lining up with TRBD1. CDR1 and CDR2 (germline): MDHEN, SYDVKM. The CDR3 runs 13 residues. Unmatched junction bases numbered 7, after V lost 5 bases and J lost 7 bases. CDR3: CASSQGTAAGYTF. The CDR3 bases are TGTGCCAGCAGTCAAGGGACAGCGGCTGGCTACACCTTC.

A note on this clonotype: A read error may produce the germline difference seen at one junction end. V gene TRBV29-1 combines with J gene TRBJ2-4; possibly TRBD1 for D (6 bases). The germline V gene has CDR1 SQVTM and CDR2 ANQGSEA. There are 13 residues in the CDR3. This CDR3 is CSGRSGVKNSQYF. The CDR3 DNA reads as TGCAGCGGGCGATCAGGGGTTAAAAACAGTCAGTACTTC.

V and J are TRBV27 and TRBJ2-7; possibly TRBD1 for D (6 bases). The CDR3 runs to 17 residues. Germline-derived CDR1 and CDR2 are MNHEY and SMNVEV (reference sequence). Trimming stripped 5 bases from V and 6 bases from J, with 26 bases between. The CDR3 DNA follows: TGTGCCAGCAGTCCGTCAGGAGCGTCAGGGGTCTTCGGCGAGCAGTACTTC. It codes for CASSPSGASGVFGEQYF.

The V and J genes are TRBV29-1 and TRBJ2-5, with 11 bases aligning to TRBD2. There are 14 residues in the CDR3. J lost 5 bases, V lost 7 bases, and 9 bases had no gene match. The germline CDR1 and CDR2 sequences are SQVTM and ANQGSEA. Here the CDR3 reads CSATSGSVSETQYF. CDR3 sequence (DNA): TGCAGCGCTACTAGCGGGAGTGTTTCTGAGACCCAGTACTTC.

CDR3 region: CASSPDPGDSNYGYTF. The DNA for the CDR3 is TGTGCCAGCAGCCCTGACCCAGGGGATTCTAACTATGGCTACACCTTC. The rearrangement uses TRBV12-3 or TRBV12-4 and TRBJ1-2, with D tentatively TRBD1 (6 bases). Trimming left V 6 bases short and J 0 bases short, with 17 bases between. The CDR3 has 16 amino acids.

This chain uses TRBV10-2 with TRBJ1-5; D not certain. The germline V gene has CDR1 WSHSY and CDR2 SAAADI. CDR3 length: 13 amino acids. V lost 7 bases and J lost 6, with 13 bases in between. The CDR3 here is CASKPESSQPQHF. CDR3 nucleotide sequence: TGCGCCAGCAAACCCGAATCCAGTCAGCCCCAGCATTTT.